This TCR beta chain was obtained from a study of blood T cell repertoires in COVID-19. Sequencing was performed with immunoSEQ multiplex PCR; in TCRdb, only in-frame clones are kept and a portion is missing. This sample has 50,000 to 60,000 clones, with roughly nine tenths found just once. CDR1 LGHNT and CDR2 FRNRAP come from the germline V gene. The CDR3 has 12 amino acids. Trimming stripped 2 bases from V and 5 bases from J, with 6 bases between. The rearrangement links TRBV12-5 to TRBJ2-5, with unresolved D. Input material: peripheral blood. This clonotype originated in a woman at least 80 years old with acute or convalescent COVID-19. CDR3 sequence: CASGLSEETQYF. The CDR3 DNA reads as TGTGCTAGTGGTTTGTCGGAGGAGACCCAGTACTTC.